The subject of this entry is one TCR beta chain. This entry belongs to a study of T-cell memory formation after mild COVID-19. TCRdb redid the calling of the 5' RACE reads with MiXCR, one entry per CDR3 protein. The table shows around 430,000 distinct CDR3 sequences, with 16% occurring only once. This CDR3 has 13 residues. V shed 6 bases, J shed 6 bases, and the junction held 6 bases outside the gene matches. In germline, CDR1 is MNHEY, CDR2 SVGEGT. Source material: PBMCs or a T cell subset sorted from them (not recorded which). V usage is TRBV6-2 or TRBV6-3 and J usage is TRBJ2-3, with TRBD1 matching 7 bases. This TCR came from a man aged 18 to 35 who had mild COVID-19 (a few samples of this study predate the infection). Cell type and time point are not known. The CDR3 here is CASSLQGMDTQYF. The CDR3 DNA sequence: TGTGCCAGCAGCTTACAGGGGATGGATACGCAGTATTTT.